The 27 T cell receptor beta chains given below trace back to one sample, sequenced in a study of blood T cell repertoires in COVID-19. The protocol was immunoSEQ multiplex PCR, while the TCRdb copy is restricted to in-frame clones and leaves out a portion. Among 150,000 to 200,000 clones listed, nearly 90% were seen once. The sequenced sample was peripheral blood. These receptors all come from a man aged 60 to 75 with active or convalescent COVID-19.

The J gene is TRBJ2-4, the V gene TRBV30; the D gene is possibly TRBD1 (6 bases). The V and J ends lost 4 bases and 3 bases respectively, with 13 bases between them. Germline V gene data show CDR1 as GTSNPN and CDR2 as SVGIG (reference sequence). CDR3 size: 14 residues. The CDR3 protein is CAWTQAGDKNIQYF. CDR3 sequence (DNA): TGTGCCTGGACGCAAGCAGGGGACAAAAACATTCAGTACTTC.

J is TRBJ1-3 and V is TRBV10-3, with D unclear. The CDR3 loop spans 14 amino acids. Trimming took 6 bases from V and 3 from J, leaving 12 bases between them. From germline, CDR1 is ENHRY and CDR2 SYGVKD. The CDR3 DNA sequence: TGTGCCATCAGCAGTGGGAGGTATGGAAACACCATATATTTT. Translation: CAISSGRYGNTIYF.

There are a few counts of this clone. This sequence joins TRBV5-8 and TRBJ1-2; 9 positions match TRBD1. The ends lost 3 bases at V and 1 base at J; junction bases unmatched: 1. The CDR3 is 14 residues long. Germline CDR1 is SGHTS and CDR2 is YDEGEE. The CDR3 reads CASSSTGGNYGYTF. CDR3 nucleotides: TGTGCCAGCAGCTCGACAGGGGGTAACTATGGCTACACCTTC.

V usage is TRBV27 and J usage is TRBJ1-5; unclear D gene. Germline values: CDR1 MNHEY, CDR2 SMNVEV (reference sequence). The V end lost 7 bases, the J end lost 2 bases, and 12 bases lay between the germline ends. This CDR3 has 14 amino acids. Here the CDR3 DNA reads TGTGCCAGCAACACGATTAATGGCAATCAGCCCCAGCATTTT. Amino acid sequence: CASNTINGNQPQHF.

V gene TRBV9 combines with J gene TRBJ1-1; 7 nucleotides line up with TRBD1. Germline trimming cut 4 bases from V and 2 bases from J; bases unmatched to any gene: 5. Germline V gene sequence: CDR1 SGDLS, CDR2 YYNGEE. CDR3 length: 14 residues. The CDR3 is CASSLGTVNTEAFF. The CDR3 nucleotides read TGTGCCAGCAGCCTCGGGACAGTCAACACTGAAGCTTTCTTT.

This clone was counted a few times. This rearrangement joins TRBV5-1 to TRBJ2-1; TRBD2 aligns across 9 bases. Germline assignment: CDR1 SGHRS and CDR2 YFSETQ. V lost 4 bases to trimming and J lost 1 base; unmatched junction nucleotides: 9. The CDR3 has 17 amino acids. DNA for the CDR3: TGCGCCAGCAGCAGAAATAGCGGGGGTAGTTCCTACAATGAGCAGTTCTTC. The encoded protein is CASSRNSGGSSYNEQFF. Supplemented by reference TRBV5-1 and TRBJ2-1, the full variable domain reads KAGVTQTPRYLIKTRGQQVTLSCSPISGHRSVSWYQQTPGQGLQFLFEYFSETQRNKGNFPGRFSGRQFSNSRSEMNVSTLELGDSALYLCASSRNSGGSSYNEQFFGPGTRLTVL.

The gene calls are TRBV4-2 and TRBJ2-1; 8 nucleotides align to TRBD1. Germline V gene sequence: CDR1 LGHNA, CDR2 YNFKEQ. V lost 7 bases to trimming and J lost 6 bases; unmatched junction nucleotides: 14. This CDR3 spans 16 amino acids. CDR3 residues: CASTRTGNRGGNEQFF. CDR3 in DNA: TGTGCCAGCACAAGGACAGGGAACCGAGGGGGCAATGAGCAGTTCTTC.

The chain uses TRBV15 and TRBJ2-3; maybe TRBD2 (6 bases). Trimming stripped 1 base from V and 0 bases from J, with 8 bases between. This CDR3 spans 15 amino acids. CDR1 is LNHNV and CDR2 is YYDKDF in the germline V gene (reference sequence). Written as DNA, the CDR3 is TGTGCCACCAGCAGAGGCGGAGGGAGCACAGATACGCAGTATTTT. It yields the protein CATSRGGGSTDTQYF.

The CDR3 coding sequence is TGTGCCAGCAGCCACAGGGACAGTTCCGTTGGCTACACCTTC. Amino acid sequence: CASSHRDSSVGYTF. The rearrangement joins TRBV7-2 to TRBJ1-2; TRBD1 aligns across 7 bases. The CDR3 sequence is 14 residues long. CDR1 and CDR2 from the germline V gene are SGHTA and FQGNSA. Trimming at V came to 5 bases and at J to 7 bases, leaving 10 bases not matched to a gene.

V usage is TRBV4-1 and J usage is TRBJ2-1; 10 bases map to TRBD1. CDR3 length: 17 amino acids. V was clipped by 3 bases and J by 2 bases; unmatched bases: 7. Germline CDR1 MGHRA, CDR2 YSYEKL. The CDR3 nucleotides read TGCGCCAGCAGCCACCTCGGACAGGGGGGTCCCTACAATGAGCAGTTCTTC. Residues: CASSHLGQGGPYNEQFF.

The CDR3 spells CASSGDSLKETQYF. CDR3 DNA: TGCGCCAGCAGTGGGGACTCCCTGAAAGAGACCCAGTACTTC. This chain uses TRBV10-2 with TRBJ2-5, with TRBD2 as a possible D gene (6 bases). This CDR3 spans 14 amino acids. The V and J ends lost 4 bases and 3 bases respectively, with 12 bases between them. Germline V gene lookup returns CDR1 WSHSY and CDR2 SAAADI.

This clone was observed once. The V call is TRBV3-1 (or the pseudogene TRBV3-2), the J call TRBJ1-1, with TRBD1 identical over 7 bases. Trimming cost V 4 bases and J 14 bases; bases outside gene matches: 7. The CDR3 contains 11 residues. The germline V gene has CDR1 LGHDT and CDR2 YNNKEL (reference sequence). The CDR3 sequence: CASSLPTGTFF. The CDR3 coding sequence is TGTGCCAGCAGCCTTCCGACAGGGACGTTCTTT.

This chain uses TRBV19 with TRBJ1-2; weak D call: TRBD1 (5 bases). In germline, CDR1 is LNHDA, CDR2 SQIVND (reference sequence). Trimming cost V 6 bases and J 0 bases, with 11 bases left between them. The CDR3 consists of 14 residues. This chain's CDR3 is CASRDSLANYGYTF. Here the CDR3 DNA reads TGTGCCAGTAGAGACAGCTTAGCTAACTATGGCTACACCTTC.

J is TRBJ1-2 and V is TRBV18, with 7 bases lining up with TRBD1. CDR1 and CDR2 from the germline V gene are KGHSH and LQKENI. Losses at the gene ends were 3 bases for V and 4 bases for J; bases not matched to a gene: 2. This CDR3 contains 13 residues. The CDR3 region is CASSPSGGYGYTF. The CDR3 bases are TGTGCCAGCTCACCCTCAGGGGGCTATGGCTACACCTTC.

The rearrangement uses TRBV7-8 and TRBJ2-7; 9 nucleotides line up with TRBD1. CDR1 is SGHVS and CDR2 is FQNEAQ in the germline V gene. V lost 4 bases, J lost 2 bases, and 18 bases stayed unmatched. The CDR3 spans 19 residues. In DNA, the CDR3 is TGTGCCAGCAGCTCACAGGGGGCTCCAGGAGGGGGCTATACCTACGAGCAGTACTTC. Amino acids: CASSSQGAPGGGYTYEQYF.

CDR3 sequence (DNA): TGTGCCAGCAGTGCCCGACAGGGGGTAAATTCACCCCTCCACTTT. Translating it yields CASSARQGVNSPLHF. The gene calls are TRBV2 and TRBJ1-6, with TRBD1 matching 9 bases. Per the germline V gene, CDR1 is SNHLY and CDR2 is FYNNEI. This CDR3 is built from 15 residues. Losses at the gene ends were 4 bases for V and 7 bases for J; bases not matched to a gene: 5.

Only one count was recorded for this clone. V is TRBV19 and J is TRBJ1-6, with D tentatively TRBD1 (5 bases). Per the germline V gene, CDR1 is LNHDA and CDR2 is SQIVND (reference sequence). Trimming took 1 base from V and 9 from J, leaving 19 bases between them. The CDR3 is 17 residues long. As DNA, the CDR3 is TGTGCCAGTAGTATAGGGGATAGGGGAGGCAAGAGTTCACCCCTCCACTTT. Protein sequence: CASSIGDRGGKSSPLHF.

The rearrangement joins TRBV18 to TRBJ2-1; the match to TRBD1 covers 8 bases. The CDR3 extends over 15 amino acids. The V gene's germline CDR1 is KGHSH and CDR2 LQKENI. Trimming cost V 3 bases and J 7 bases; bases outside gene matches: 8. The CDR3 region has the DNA TGTGCCAGCTCACCCCTCACGACAGGGGATAATGAGCAGTTCTTC. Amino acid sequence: CASSPLTTGDNEQFF.

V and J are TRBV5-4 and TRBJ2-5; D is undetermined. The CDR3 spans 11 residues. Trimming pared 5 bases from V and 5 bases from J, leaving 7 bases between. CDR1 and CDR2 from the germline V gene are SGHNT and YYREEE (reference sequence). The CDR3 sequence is CASSTEETQYF. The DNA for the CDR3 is TGTGCCAGCAGTACGGAGGAGACCCAGTACTTC. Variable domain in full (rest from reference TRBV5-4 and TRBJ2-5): ETGVTQSPTHLIKTRGQQVTLRCSSQSGHNTVSWYQQALGQGPQFIFQYYREEENGRGNFPPRFSGLQFPNYSSELNVNALELDDSALYLCASSTEETQYFGPGTRLLVL.

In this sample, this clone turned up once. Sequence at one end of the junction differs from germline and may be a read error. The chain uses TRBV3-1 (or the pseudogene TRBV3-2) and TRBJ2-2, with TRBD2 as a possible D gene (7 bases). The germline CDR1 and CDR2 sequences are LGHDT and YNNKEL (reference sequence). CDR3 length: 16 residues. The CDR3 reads CASSPWGGAKTGELFF. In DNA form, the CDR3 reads TGTGCCAGCAGCCCCTGGGGGGGGGCGAAGACCGGGGAGCTGTTTTTT.

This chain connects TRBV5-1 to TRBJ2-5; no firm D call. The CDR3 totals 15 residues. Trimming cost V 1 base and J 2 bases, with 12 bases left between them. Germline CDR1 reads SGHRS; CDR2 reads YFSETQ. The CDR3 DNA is TGCGCCAGCAGCTTGCCGTTGGGCAGTCAAGAGACCCAGTACTTC. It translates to CASSLPLGSQETQYF.

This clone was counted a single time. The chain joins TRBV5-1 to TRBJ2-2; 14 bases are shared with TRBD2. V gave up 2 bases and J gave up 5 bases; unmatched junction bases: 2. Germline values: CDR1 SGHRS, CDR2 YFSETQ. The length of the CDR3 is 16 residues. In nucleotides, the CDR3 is TGCGCCAGCAGCTTTGGACTAGCGGGGGGTACCGGGGAGCTGTTTTTT. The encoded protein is CASSFGLAGGTGELFF.

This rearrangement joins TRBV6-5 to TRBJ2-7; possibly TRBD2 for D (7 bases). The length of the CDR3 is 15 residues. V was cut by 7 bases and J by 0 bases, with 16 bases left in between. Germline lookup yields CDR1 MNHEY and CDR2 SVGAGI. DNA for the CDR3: TGTGCCAGCACCAGGGGAGCGGGGTTCTCCTACGAGCAGTACTTC. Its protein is CASTRGAGFSYEQYF.

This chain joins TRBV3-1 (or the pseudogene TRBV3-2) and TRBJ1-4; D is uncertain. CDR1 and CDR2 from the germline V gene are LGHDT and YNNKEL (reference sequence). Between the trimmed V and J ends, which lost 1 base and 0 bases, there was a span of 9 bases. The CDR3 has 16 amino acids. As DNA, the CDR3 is TGTGCCAGCAGCCAAGTGCCAACTGCAACTAATGAAAAACTGTTTTTT. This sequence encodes CASSQVPTATNEKLFF.

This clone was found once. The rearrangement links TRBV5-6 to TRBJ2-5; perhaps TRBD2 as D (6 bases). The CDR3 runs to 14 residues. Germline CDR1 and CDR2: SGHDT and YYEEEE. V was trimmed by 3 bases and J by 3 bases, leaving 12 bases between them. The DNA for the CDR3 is TGTGCCAGCAGCTGGCGGGATACAGAAGAGACCCAGTACTTC. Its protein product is CASSWRDTEETQYF. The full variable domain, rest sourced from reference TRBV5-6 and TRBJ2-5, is DAGVTQSPTHLIKTRGQQVTLRCSPKSGHDTVSWYQQALGQGPQFIFQYYEEEERQRGNFPDRFSGHQFPNYSSELNVNALLLGDSALYLCASSWRDTEETQYFGPGTRLLVL.

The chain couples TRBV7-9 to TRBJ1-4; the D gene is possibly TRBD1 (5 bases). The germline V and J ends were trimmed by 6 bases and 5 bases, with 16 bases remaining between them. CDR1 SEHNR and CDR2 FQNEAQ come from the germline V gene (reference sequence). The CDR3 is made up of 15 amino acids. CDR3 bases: TGTGCCAGCAGTTTGGGGCAGAGACAGAATGAAAAACTGTTTTTT. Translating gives CASSLGQRQNEKLFF.

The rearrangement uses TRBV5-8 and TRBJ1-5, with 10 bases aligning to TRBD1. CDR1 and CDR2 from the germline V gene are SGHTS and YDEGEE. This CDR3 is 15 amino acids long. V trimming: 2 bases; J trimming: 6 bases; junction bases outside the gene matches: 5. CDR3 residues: CASSFVGTGAQPQHF. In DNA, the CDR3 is TGTGCCAGCAGCTTTGTAGGGACAGGGGCTCAGCCCCAGCATTTT. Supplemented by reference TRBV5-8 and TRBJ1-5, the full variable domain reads EAGVTQSPTHLIKTRGQQATLRCSPISGHTSVYWYQQALGLGLQFLLWYDEGEERNRGNFPPRFSGRQFPNYSSELNVNALELEDSALYLCASSFVGTGAQPQHFGDGTRLSIL.